The present T cell receptor beta chain was sequenced within a study of T cells in Graves' hyperthyroidism and ophthalmopathy. Study-wide results and caveats: By a 13 V-J model, ophthalmopathy was set apart from stable hyperthyroidism. Most clonotypes expanded in thyroid above 0.001 were likewise present in blood.

Unmatched junction bases numbered 7, after V lost 6 bases and J lost 4 bases. The CDR3 contains 16 residues. The germline V gene has CDR1 SGHNT and CDR2 YENEEA. Amplification of TCR beta CDR3 regions used RNA as the template. The study used the HTBI primer set for a first-round RT-PCR of the TCR CDR3. TCRdb re-called the multiplex PCR reads with MiXCR, one entry per CDR3 protein. The sample lists some 500,000 distinct CDR3 sequences, around an eighth occurring once. Many counts were recorded for this clonotype. Its antigen is not known. Graves' hyperthyroidism without ophthalmopathy progression within 18 months was termed stable. The study based diagnoses on clinical symptoms, serum thyroxine and TRAb, thyroid ultrasound and orbital computed tomography.

This clonotype originated in a woman aged 18-29 years with Graves' hyperthyroidism. The specimen was blood. The chain carries TRBV11-3 and TRBJ2-3; 13 bases are a match to TRBD2. The CDR3 nucleotides read TGTGCCAGCAGTTCACTAGCGGGAGGGGGGCCAGATACGCAGTATTTT. Translated: CASSSLAGGGPDTQYF.